Below are 10 T cell receptor beta chains sequenced from a single sample in a study of shared clonotypes between healthy human individuals. CD8 cells classed as naive were CD45RO-negative and positively selected for CCR7, excluding terminally differentiated effector memory CD45RA+ cells. TCRdb's table, derived via immunoSEQ multiplex PCR, lists solely in-frame clones and lacks some. This table holds just over 2,000,000 clones, about 95% found once. Source material: naive CD8+ T cells sorted from blood. The receptors stem from a man aged 18-30 years in good health.

The CDR3 loop reads CASSPPDTGYEQYF. CDR3 nucleotides: TGTGCCAGCAGCCCCCCGGACACGGGCTACGAGCAGTACTTC. This sequence joins TRBV7-2 and TRBJ2-7; perhaps TRBD1 as D (5 bases). The CDR3 consists of 14 residues. V lost 5 bases and J lost 3, with 14 bases in between. Germline-derived CDR1 and CDR2 are SGHTA and FQGNSA.

The chain carries TRBV7-3 and TRBJ1-1; possible D gene TRBD1, 5 bases. From germline, CDR1 is SGHTA and CDR2 FQGTGA. The CDR3 spans 15 residues. Deletions cut 2 bases from V and 2 bases from J, with 12 bases between. The CDR3 nucleotides are TGTGCCAGCAGCTTATCTCATAGGGGAAACACTGAAGCTTTCTTT. This codes for CASSLSHRGNTEAFF.

Comment on this clone: This sample includes further DNA sequences coding for the same CDR3. The gene calls are TRBV19 and TRBJ1-1; 7 positions agree with TRBD1. The CDR3 is 13 residues long. After removal of 3 bases from V and 5 bases from J, the junction contained 3 bases not matched to a gene. Per germline, CDR1 LNHDA and CDR2 SQIVND (reference sequence). The CDR3 is CASSIDRETEAFF. The CDR3 bases are TGTGCCAGTAGTATCGACAGGGAAACTGAAGCTTTCTTT.

This rearrangement joins TRBV10-3 to TRBJ2-3; 9 bases are shared with TRBD2. The CDR3 extends over 15 amino acids. V lost 3 bases, J lost 5 bases, and 6 bases stayed unmatched. Germline V gene data show CDR1 as ENHRY and CDR2 as SYGVKD. DNA of the CDR3: TGTGCCATCAGTGACCCCCCTAGCGGGGTAGATACGCAGTATTTT. Protein: CAISDPPSGVDTQYF.

In regard to this clone: The same CDR3 can be traced to other DNA sequences in this sample. The chain recombines TRBV7-2 with TRBJ2-3; 8 nucleotides agree with TRBD2. CDR1 is SGHTA, CDR2 FQGNSA, per germline. J gave up 2 bases and V 4 bases, and 2 bases lay outside the gene matches. The CDR3 length is 14 residues. This chain's CDR3 is CASSSSGLTDTQYF. CDR3 sequence (DNA): TGTGCCAGCAGCTCTAGCGGGCTCACAGATACGCAGTATTTT.

The chain combines TRBV4-1 with TRBJ2-3; D ambiguous. CDR1 and CDR2 from the germline V gene are MGHRA and YSYEKL. This CDR3 has 15 residues. V was trimmed by 1 base and J by 8 bases, leaving 16 bases between them. CDR3 sequence: CASSQGPSRAATQYF. CDR3 DNA sequence: TGCGCCAGCAGCCAAGGTCCTTCAAGGGCGGCTACGCAGTATTTT.

V gene TRBV7-2 combines with J gene TRBJ2-5; 13 nucleotides line up with TRBD2. Germline CDR1 SGHTA, CDR2 FQGNSA. V shed 5 bases, J shed 1 base, and the junction held 10 bases outside the gene matches. This CDR3 region has 18 residues. This CDR3 reads CASSPGLAGDGSQETQYF. CDR3 in DNA: TGTGCCAGCAGCCCCGGACTAGCGGGAGATGGAAGCCAAGAGACCCAGTACTTC.

The gene calls are TRBV5-4 and TRBJ2-7; unclear D gene. V gave up 2 bases and J gave up 6 bases, with 12 bases separating them. Germline assignment: CDR1 SGHNT and CDR2 YYREEE (reference sequence). The CDR3 is made up of 13 amino acids. For the CDR3, the DNA is TGTGCCAGCAGCTTCGGCATTTCCCTCGAGCAGTACTTC. Translation: CASSFGISLEQYF.

The V call is TRBV4-3, the J call TRBJ2-7; weak D call: TRBD2 (6 bases). The CDR3 contains 16 residues. Trimming removed 0 bases from V and 2 bases from J, with 14 bases in between. The germline CDR1 and CDR2 sequences are LGHNA and YSLEER. Here the CDR3 DNA reads TGCGCCAGCAGCCAAGATCTGGCTAGCGTTGCCTACGAGCAGTACTTC. Encoded protein: CASSQDLASVAYEQYF.

This clone was picked up one time. The V call is TRBV4-1, the J call TRBJ2-7; 7 nucleotides align to TRBD1. The CDR3 sequence is 14 residues long. Losses at the gene ends were 4 bases for V and 3 bases for J; bases not matched to a gene: 6. Germline values: CDR1 MGHRA, CDR2 YSYEKL. Here the CDR3 reads CASSPGDSIYEQYF. Written as DNA, the CDR3 is TGCGCCAGCAGCCCCGGGGACAGCATCTACGAGCAGTACTTC.